The next 13 T cell receptor beta chains were all read from a single sample in a study of early T cells in non-severe SARS-CoV-2 infection. TCRdb processed the 5' RACE reads anew with MiXCR; each CDR3 protein has one entry. The table includes about 69,000 distinct CDR3 sequences, 8.5% to 10% detected once. The source material was whole blood. The receptors come from an adult who was a healthcare worker with PCR-confirmed SARS-CoV-2 infection or an uninfected control (not recorded which).

This clonotype has ten or more counts. The chain combines TRBV7-2 with TRBJ2-1; TRBD1 matches 7 bases. There are 13 residues in the CDR3. Germline lookup yields CDR1 SGHTA and CDR2 FQGNSA. After removal of 5 bases from V and 14 bases from J, the junction contained 12 bases not matched to a gene. For the CDR3, the DNA is TGTGCCAGCAGCGCCGACAGGGAAGAGAAAAAGTTCTTC. Translating gives CASSADREEKKFF.

The sample holds a few counts of this clonotype. The chain is built from TRBV7-7 and TRBJ1-1; unclear D gene. CDR1 is SSHAT, CDR2 FNYEAQ, per germline (reference sequence). The V end lost 5 bases, the J end lost 1 base, and 11 bases lay between the germline ends. The CDR3 contains 14 residues. CDR3 protein: CASSPLGRNTEAFF. The CDR3 region has the DNA TGTGCCAGCAGCCCCCTAGGACGGAACACTGAAGCTTTCTTT.

This clonotype is medium-sized. V and J are TRBV11-2 and TRBJ2-7, with a possible D match to TRBD1 (6 bases). The CDR3 loop spans 15 amino acids. Trimming took 0 bases from V and 4 from J, leaving 13 bases between them. Germline loops: CDR1 SGHAT, CDR2 FQNNGV. The DNA of the CDR3 is TGTGCCAGCAGCTTAGATCTGGGCAGGGGTTACGAGCAGTACTTC. Its protein is CASSLDLGRGYEQYF.

The sample holds a few counts of this clonotype. The gene calls are TRBV5-5 and TRBJ1-1, with 9 bases identical to TRBD1. The CDR3 contains 15 residues. Germline assignment: CDR1 SGHKS and CDR2 YYEKEE (reference sequence). Trimming at V came to 3 bases and at J to 6 bases, leaving 9 bases not matched to a gene. The CDR3 coding sequence is TGTGCCAGCAGCTCGACGGGACAGGGAAACCCTGAAGCTTTCTTT. Its protein product is CASSSTGQGNPEAFF.

This clonotype was counted ten times or more. The chain uses TRBV20-1 and TRBJ2-7, with D uncertain. The V gene lost 7 bases and the J gene lost 2 bases, with 9 bases spanning the gap. Germline V CDR1 and CDR2: DFQATT, SNEGSKA (reference sequence). This CDR3 is built from 11 residues. This chain's CDR3 is CSVDGAYEQYF. DNA for the CDR3: TGCAGTGTTGACGGAGCCTACGAGCAGTACTTC.

This clonotype was counted many times. The CDR3 loop reads CSARKGLRAPLHF. DNA of the CDR3: TGCAGTGCTAGAAAAGGTTTACGGGCACCCCTCCACTTT. The chain combines TRBV20-1 with TRBJ1-6; D gene unclear. V lost 2 bases and J lost 11, with 13 bases in between. Per the germline V gene, CDR1 is DFQATT and CDR2 is SNEGSKA (reference sequence). The length of the CDR3 is 13 residues.

This clonotype occurred a few times. J is TRBJ1-4 and V is TRBV29-1; D is ambiguous. This CDR3 comprises 13 residues. Germline assignment: CDR1 SQVTM and CDR2 ANQGSEA. The V end lost 7 bases, the J end lost 0 bases, and 9 bases lay between the germline ends. CDR3 region: CSAEPATNEKLFF. The CDR3 coding sequence is TGCAGCGCAGAGCCTGCAACTAATGAAAAACTGTTTTTT.

This clonotype has at least ten counts. The J gene is TRBJ1-5, the V gene TRBV12-3 or TRBV12-4; TRBD1 matches 9 bases. Trimming removed 7 bases from V and 5 bases from J; junction bases left unmatched: 3. The CDR3 totals 13 residues. The CDR3 DNA sequence: TGTGCCAGCACCAGGGACAGGGATCAGCCCCAGCATTTT. It translates to CASTRDRDQPQHF.

In its sample, this clonotype was seen many times. J is TRBJ2-1 and V is TRBV20-1; 11 bases match TRBD2. V shed 1 base, J shed 4 bases, and the junction held 6 bases outside the gene matches. Germline V gene sequence: CDR1 DFQATT, CDR2 SNEGSKA (reference sequence). The CDR3 is 16 amino acids. The CDR3 region is CSARVPSGGTYNEQFF. CDR3 bases: TGCAGTGCTAGAGTCCCTAGCGGGGGGACTTACAATGAGCAGTTCTTC.

This chain uses TRBV2 with TRBJ1-1; D remains unclear. V lost 6 bases and J 2 bases, leaving 7 bases between the germline ends. Germline lookup yields CDR1 SNHLY and CDR2 FYNNEI. The CDR3 consists of 12 residues. The CDR3 DNA sequence: TGTGCCAGCAGCCGACAAAACACTGAAGCTTTCTTT. It translates to CASSRQNTEAFF.

CDR3 DNA: TGTGCCAGCAGACGGACAGCCGGGGACGGCTACACCTTC. Encoded protein: CASRRTAGDGYTF. The V and J genes are TRBV27 and TRBJ1-2; a possible D gene is TRBD1 (6 bases). V shed 6 bases and J shed 8 bases, with 16 bases lying between them. Germline V gene lookup returns CDR1 MNHEY and CDR2 SMNVEV (reference sequence). This CDR3 has 13 amino acids.

This chain joins TRBV18 and TRBJ2-3; no clear D gene. V was pared by 1 base and J by 0 bases, with 14 bases between. Germline CDR1 is KGHSH and CDR2 is LQKENI. This CDR3 contains 17 residues. The CDR3 region is CASSPLKSSPSTDTQYF. In DNA form, the CDR3 reads TGTGCCAGCTCACCACTCAAGTCCAGCCCGAGCACAGATACGCAGTATTTT. Full variable domain (missing parts from reference TRBV18 and TRBJ2-3): NAGVMQNPRHLVRRRGQEARLRCSPMKGHSHVYWYRQLPEEGLKFMVYLQKENIIDESGMPKERFSAEFPKEGPSILRIQQVVRGDSAAYFCASSPLKSSPSTDTQYFGPGTRLTVL.

This clonotype has at least ten counts. The chain has TRBV7-8 and TRBJ2-7, with 7 bases fitting TRBD2. Per the germline V gene, CDR1 is SGHVS and CDR2 is FQNEAQ. The CDR3 covers 13 residues. The trim removed 2 bases at V and 6 bases at J, leaving 4 bases unmatched. CDR3 in DNA: TGTGCCAGCAGCTTAAGCAGGGAGGGCGAGCAGTACTTC. This sequence encodes CASSLSREGEQYF.